Listed below are T cell receptor beta chains from one sample, sequenced in a study of Ad26.COV2.S vaccination and SARS-CoV-2 variants. Some clones are missing from TCRdb's copy, which holds only in-frame ones; the method was immunoSEQ multiplex PCR. This table has roughly 320,000 clones, around nine tenths appearing once. This specimen consisted of peripheral blood, obtained in a trial of Ad26.COV2.S vaccine versus placebo. These receptors all come from a person between 18 and 60 years old who received the Ad26.COV2.S COVID-19 vaccine or a placebo. CDR3s include the opening cysteine and the closing phenylalanine or tryptophan. A D gene is named only where the DNA matches it firmly. Size tells how often a clone was seen (once, few, many) or the class of an expanded clone, and some rows leave it out.

j_call: TRBJ1-2
v_call: TRBV4-1
clone_size: -
d_call: -
cdr3_aa: CASSQEPNPIGAGYGYTF
cdr3_nt: TGCGCCAGCAGCCAAGAACCCAACCCCATCGGAGCTGGCTATGGCTACACCTTC

j_call: TRBJ2-2
v_call: TRBV15
clone_size: -
d_call: -
cdr3_aa: CATSRDRVGTGELFF
cdr3_nt: TGTGCCACCAGCAGGGATCGTGTGGGCACCGGGGAGCTGTTTTTT

j_call: TRBJ2-3
v_call: TRBV7-2
clone_size: -
d_call: TRBD2
cdr3_aa: CASSSGAGGGTDTQYF
cdr3_nt: TGTGCCAGCAGTTCCGGTGCGGGGGGCGGCACAGATACGCAGTATTTT

j_call: TRBJ2-1
v_call: TRBV7-3
clone_size: -
d_call: -
cdr3_aa: CASSPGPPMANEQFF
cdr3_nt: TGTGCCAGCAGCCCGGGACCCCCGATGGCCAATGAGCAGTTCTTC

j_call: TRBJ2-3
v_call: TRBV12-5
clone_size: -
d_call: TRBD2
cdr3_aa: CASAPTSSFTDTQYF
cdr3_nt: TGTGCTAGTGCCCCGACTAGCAGTTTTACAGATACGCAGTATTTT

j_call: TRBJ2-5
v_call: TRBV5-1
clone_size: -
d_call: TRBD2
cdr3_aa: CASSLGEGRQETQYF
cdr3_nt: TGCGCCAGCAGCTTGGGGGAGGGTCGCCAAGAGACCCAGTACTTC

j_call: TRBJ2-2
v_call: TRBV18
clone_size: -
d_call: -
cdr3_aa: CASSTRQVTNTGELFF
cdr3_nt: TGTGCCAGCTCAACTAGACAGGTCACGAACACCGGGGAGCTGTTTTTT

j_call: TRBJ2-2
v_call: TRBV7-2
clone_size: -
d_call: -
cdr3_aa: CASSPLTGGAKNKVGELFF
cdr3_nt: TGTGCCAGCAGCCCCTTGACGGGGGGCGCCAAGAATAAAGTCGGGGAGCTGTTTTTT

j_call: TRBJ1-5
v_call: TRBV10-3
clone_size: -
d_call: -
cdr3_aa: CAISDGVTGMNQPQHF
cdr3_nt: TGTGCCATCAGTGATGGTGTAACAGGGATGAATCAGCCCCAGCATTTT

j_call: TRBJ1-2
v_call: TRBV15
clone_size: once
d_call: -
cdr3_aa: CATSRDGSLGGRSGYTF
cdr3_nt: TGTGCCACCAGCAGAGATGGGTCCTTGGGGGGGCGAAGTGGCTACACCTTC

j_call: TRBJ2-3
v_call: TRBV3-1/TRBV3-2
clone_size: -
d_call: TRBD2
cdr3_aa: CASTGGATDTQYF
cdr3_nt: TGTGCCAGCACCGGGGGGGCGACAGATACGCAGTATTTT

j_call: TRBJ1-1
v_call: TRBV20-1
clone_size: -
d_call: -
cdr3_aa: CSASRRKMNTEAFF
cdr3_nt: TGCAGTGCTAGTCGTCGGAAGATGAACACTGAAGCTTTCTTT